A selection of T cell receptor beta chains follows, all from one sample in a study of radiotherapy plus CTLA-4 blockade in lung cancer. Sequenced by immunoSEQ multiplex PCR; TCRdb stores in-frame clones only, minus some. This table has 35,000 or so clones, more than 80% appearing once. Sequences were derived from peripheral blood, sampled from a patient treated with radiotherapy plus ipilimumab. All receptors derive from a human donor with non-small cell lung cancer who had stable disease on radiotherapy plus ipilimumab. Each CDR3 is given with its conserved first and last residue. D genes are given only for firm matches. Only some rows state a clone size, as once, few, many or a class for expanded clones.

v_gene: TRBV5-1; d_gene: TRBD1; abundance: .; j_gene: TRBJ1-2; CDR3aa: CASSLIPGQGEGYTF; CDR3nt: TGCGCCAGCAGCCTTATACCGGGACAGGGTGAAGGCTACACCTTC
v_gene: TRBV7-6; d_gene: TRBD2; abundance: .; j_gene: TRBJ2-5; CDR3aa: CASSFQTWTSGRRAETQYF; CDR3nt: TGTGCCAGCAGCTTCCAAACCTGGACTAGCGGGAGAAGGGCAGAGACCCAGTACTTC
v_gene: TRBV27; d_gene: TRBD2; abundance: .; j_gene: TRBJ2-7; CDR3aa: CASSFGAGGEEQYF; CDR3nt: TGTGCCAGCAGTTTTGGGGCGGGAGGGGAGGAGCAGTACTTC
v_gene: TRBV5-1; d_gene: TRBD1; abundance: .; j_gene: TRBJ2-3; CDR3aa: CASSSHGTGGDTQYF; CDR3nt: TGCGCCAGCAGCTCTCACGGGACAGGGGGGGATACGCAGTATTTT
v_gene: TRBV2; d_gene: TRBD2; abundance: .; j_gene: TRBJ2-1; CDR3aa: CASSTSDRGEQFF; CDR3nt: TGTGCCAGCTCTACTAGCGATCGGGGTGAGCAGTTCTTC
v_gene: TRBV5-1; d_gene: .; abundance: .; j_gene: TRBJ2-5; CDR3aa: CASSLGQVRGFKTQYF; CDR3nt: TGCGCCAGCAGCTTGGGACAGGTTCGAGGTTTTAAGACCCAGTACTTC
v_gene: TRBV7-3; d_gene: TRBD2; abundance: .; j_gene: TRBJ2-5; CDR3aa: CASSLAGGPLETQYF; CDR3nt: TGTGCCAGCAGCCTAGCGGGAGGGCCGTTGGAGACCCAGTACTTC
v_gene: TRBV28; d_gene: TRBD2; abundance: .; j_gene: TRBJ2-5; CDR3aa: CASNSAGGETQYF; CDR3nt: TGTGCCAGCAATTCTGCCGGGGGGGAGACCCAGTACTTC
v_gene: TRBV2; d_gene: TRBD2; abundance: .; j_gene: TRBJ2-7; CDR3aa: CASRKQTSGYYEQYF; CDR3nt: TGTGCCAGCAGAAAACAGACTAGCGGATACTACGAGCAGTACTTC
v_gene: TRBV7-2; d_gene: .; abundance: .; j_gene: TRBJ1-2; CDR3aa: CASSRRATYGYTF; CDR3nt: TGTGCCAGCAGCAGGAGGGCCACGTATGGCTACACCTTC
v_gene: TRBV7-9; d_gene: .; abundance: .; j_gene: TRBJ1-3; CDR3aa: CASVARGKGNTIYF; CDR3nt: TGTGCCAGCGTGGCGCGAGGTAAAGGAAACACCATATATTTT
v_gene: TRBV7-3; d_gene: TRBD2; abundance: .; j_gene: TRBJ2-7; CDR3aa: CASSSAPRESSGRASEQYF; CDR3nt: TGTGCCAGCAGCTCTGCCCCCCGCGAATCTAGCGGGAGGGCCTCCGAGCAGTACTTC
v_gene: TRBV10-3; d_gene: .; abundance: few; j_gene: TRBJ2-1; CDR3aa: CAISEGRQVQRNEQFF; CDR3nt: TGTGCCATCAGTGAGGGAAGACAGGTCCAAAGGAATGAGCAGTTCTTC
v_gene: TRBV6-6; d_gene: TRBD2; abundance: .; j_gene: TRBJ2-6; CDR3aa: CASSGGAGANVLTF; CDR3nt: TGTGCCAGCTCGGGAGGGGCTGGGGCCAACGTCCTGACTTTC
v_gene: TRBV9; d_gene: TRBD2; abundance: .; j_gene: TRBJ2-1; CDR3aa: CASSVALAVHSYNEQFF; CDR3nt: TGTGCCAGCAGCGTAGCCCTAGCGGTCCACTCCTACAATGAGCAGTTCTTC
v_gene: TRBV7-2; d_gene: .; abundance: .; j_gene: TRBJ2-7; CDR3aa: CASSLVNEQYF; CDR3nt: TGTGCCAGCAGCTTAGTCAACGAGCAGTACTTC
v_gene: TRBV30; d_gene: .; abundance: .; j_gene: TRBJ1-4; CDR3aa: CAWSVSATNEKLFF; CDR3nt: TGTGCCTGGAGTGTGTCGGCAACTAATGAAAAACTGTTTTTT
v_gene: TRBV30; d_gene: .; abundance: .; j_gene: TRBJ2-1; CDR3aa: CAWMPEGRSYNEQFF; CDR3nt: TGTGCCTGGATGCCGGAGGGCCGGTCCTACAATGAGCAGTTCTTC
v_gene: TRBV6-1; d_gene: TRBD2; abundance: .; j_gene: TRBJ2-4; CDR3aa: CASSELAGGPNIQYF; CDR3nt: TGTGCCAGCAGTGAACTAGCGGGAGGGCCAAACATTCAGTACTTC
v_gene: TRBV27; d_gene: TRBD1; abundance: .; j_gene: TRBJ2-7; CDR3aa: CASSFPPRGHEQYF; CDR3nt: TGTGCCAGCAGTTTTCCCCCAAGGGGGCATGAGCAGTACTTC
v_gene: TRBV28; d_gene: TRBD2; abundance: .; j_gene: TRBJ2-5; CDR3aa: CASSPISGMLQETQYF; CDR3nt: TGTGCCAGCAGCCCCATAAGCGGGATGTTACAAGAGACCCAGTACTTC
v_gene: TRBV10-3; d_gene: TRBD1; abundance: .; j_gene: TRBJ2-1; CDR3aa: CAISVGTEARNEQFF; CDR3nt: TGTGCCATCAGTGTGGGGACAGAGGCGAGGAATGAGCAGTTCTTC
v_gene: TRBV19; d_gene: TRBD1; abundance: .; j_gene: TRBJ2-3; CDR3aa: CASGGTGGSDTQYF; CDR3nt: TGTGCCAGTGGCGGGACAGGGGGTTCAGATACGCAGTATTTT